This TCR beta chain was sequenced for a study of cytomegalovirus exposure and HLA in healthy donors. Study context: One earlier analysis, a look at 150 million to 200 million T cells, found some 100 million unique TCR beta sequences. Study observations and caveats: Diagnosis of cytomegalovirus status made by the classifier reportedly showed high specificity and sensitivity. Immune exposure data for these donors was limited to CMV serostatus.

Points on this clone: Antigen unknown.

In the PCR, 60 Vbeta and 13 Jbeta primers were used. The protocol was immunoSEQ multiplex PCR, while the TCRdb copy is restricted to in-frame clones and leaves out a portion. Counted here are about 140,000 clones, around 80% occurring once; the ten biggest clones make up under 2%. V lost 4 bases and J lost 5, with 15 bases in between. The CDR3 length is 15 residues. Germline V gene sequence: CDR1 SGHAT, CDR2 FQNNGV. This sequence was found in a woman aged 40 to 49 in good health and CMV-seronegative. The sample consisted of PBMCs. The chain employs TRBV11-2 and TRBJ2-1; D uncertain. The CDR3 loop is CASSWLDEWDNEQFF. CDR3 coding DNA: TGTGCCAGCAGCTGGCTAGATGAATGGGACAATGAGCAGTTCTTC. Using reference TRBV11-2 and TRBJ2-1 for the parts outside the CDR3, the full variable domain is EAGVAQSPRYKIIEKRQSVAFWCNPISGHATLYWYQQILGQGPKLLIQFQNNGVVDDSQLPKDRFSAERLKGVDSTLKIQPAKLEDSAVYLCASSWLDEWDNEQFFGPGTRLTVL.